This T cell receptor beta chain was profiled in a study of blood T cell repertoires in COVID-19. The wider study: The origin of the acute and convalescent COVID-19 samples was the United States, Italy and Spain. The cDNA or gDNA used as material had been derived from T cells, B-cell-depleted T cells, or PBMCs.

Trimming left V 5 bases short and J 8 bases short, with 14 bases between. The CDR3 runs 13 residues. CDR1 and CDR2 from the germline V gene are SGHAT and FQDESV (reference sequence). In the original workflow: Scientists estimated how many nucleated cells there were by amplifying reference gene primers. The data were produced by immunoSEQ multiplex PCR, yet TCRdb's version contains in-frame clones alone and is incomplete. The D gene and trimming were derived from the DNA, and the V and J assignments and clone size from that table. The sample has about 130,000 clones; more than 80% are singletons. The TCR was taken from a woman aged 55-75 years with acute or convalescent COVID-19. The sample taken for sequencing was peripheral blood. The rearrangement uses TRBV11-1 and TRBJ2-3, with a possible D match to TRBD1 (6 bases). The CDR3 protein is CASSNRQGSTQYF. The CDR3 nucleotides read TGTGCCAGCAGCAACCGTCAGGGGAGTACGCAGTATTTT.